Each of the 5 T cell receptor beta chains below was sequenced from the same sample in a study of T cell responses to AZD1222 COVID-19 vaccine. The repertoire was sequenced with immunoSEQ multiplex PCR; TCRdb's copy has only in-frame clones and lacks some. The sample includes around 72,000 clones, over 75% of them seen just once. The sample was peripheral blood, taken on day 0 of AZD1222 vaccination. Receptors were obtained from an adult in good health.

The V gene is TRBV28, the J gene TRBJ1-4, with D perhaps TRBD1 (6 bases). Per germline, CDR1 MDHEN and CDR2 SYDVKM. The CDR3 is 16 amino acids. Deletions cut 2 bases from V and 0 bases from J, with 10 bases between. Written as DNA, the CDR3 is TGTGCCAGCAGTTTACTCGGGACACCAACTAATGAAAAACTGTTTTTT. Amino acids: CASSLLGTPTNEKLFF.

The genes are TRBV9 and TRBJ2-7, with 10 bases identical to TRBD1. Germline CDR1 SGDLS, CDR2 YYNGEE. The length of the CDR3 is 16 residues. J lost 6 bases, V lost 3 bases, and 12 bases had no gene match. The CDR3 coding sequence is TGTGCCAGCAGCGGGACTCGCGACAGGGGGCTCAGCGAGCAGTACTTC. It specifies CASSGTRDRGLSEQYF.

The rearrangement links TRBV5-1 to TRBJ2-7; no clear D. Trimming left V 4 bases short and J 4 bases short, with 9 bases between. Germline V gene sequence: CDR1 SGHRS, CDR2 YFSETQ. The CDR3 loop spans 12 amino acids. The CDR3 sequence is CASSPGLYEQYF. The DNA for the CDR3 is TGCGCCAGCAGCCCGGGTCTATACGAGCAGTACTTC.

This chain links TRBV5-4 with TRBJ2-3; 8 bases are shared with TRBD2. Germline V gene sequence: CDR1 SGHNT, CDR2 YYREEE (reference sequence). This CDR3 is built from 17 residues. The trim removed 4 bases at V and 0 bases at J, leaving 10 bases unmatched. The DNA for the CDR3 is TGTGCCAGCAGCGGGGCTCGGCGGGGGGTTAGCACAGATACGCAGTATTTT. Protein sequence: CASSGARRGVSTDTQYF.

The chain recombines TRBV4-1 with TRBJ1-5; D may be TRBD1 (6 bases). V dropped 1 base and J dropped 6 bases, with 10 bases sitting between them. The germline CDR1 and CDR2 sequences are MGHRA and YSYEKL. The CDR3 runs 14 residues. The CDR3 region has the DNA TGCGCCAGCAGCCAAGCGAGGGGGGGTCAGCCCCAGCATTTT. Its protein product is CASSQARGGQPQHF.